This TCR beta chain is from a study of T cell repertoires in cytomegalovirus infection. Study background: Public TCR beta signatures indicated both CMV infection and matching HLA type. The study, taken as a whole, reports: HLA-C-restricted, CMV-specific TCR beta clonotypes were dominant ex vivo. Carriers of CMV and the relevant HLA type were discriminated by public TCR beta frequency.

This clonotype was found many times. Its target is not known. The CDR3 loop spans 18 amino acids. The V and J ends lost 6 bases and 0 bases, in that order; junction bases with no gene match: 14. Germline-derived CDR1 and CDR2 are MDHEN and SYDVKM. One entry per CDR3 protein results from TCRdb running MiXCR on the reads. The repertoire holds hundreds of thousands of distinct CDR3 sequences, with 15% to 20% as singletons. The chain has TRBV28 and TRBJ2-1; 7 bases align to TRBD1. The receptor comes from a human donor in good health (CMV status not recorded). Some clones in this sample may be carry-over from other donors' samples. Sequencing was done on a sample of PBMCs. The CDR3: CASSSPGDSSSSYNEQFF. The CDR3 DNA reads as TGTGCCAGCAGCAGCCCCGGGGACAGTTCTAGCTCCTACAATGAGCAGTTCTTC.